Detailed here is one T cell receptor (beta chain). Its antigen is unknown. Both 60 Vbeta primers and 13 Jbeta primers went into the PCR. Sequenced by immunoSEQ multiplex PCR; TCRdb stores in-frame clones only, minus some. There are tens of thousands of clones in the sample; 75% to 85% occur only once, and 1.4% lies in the top ten. This record comes from a study of cytomegalovirus exposure and HLA in healthy donors. The study's findings and limits: TCR beta V segments were, for the most part, productive about 87% or about 30% of the time in an earlier analysis.

This CDR3 has 16 amino acids. The germline V gene has CDR1 MNHEY and CDR2 SVGAGI. Deletions cut 1 base from V and 1 base from J, with 14 bases between. The origin of this receptor is a female donor in good health and CMV-seronegative. Sequencing input: PBMCs. J is TRBJ2-7 and V is TRBV6-5; D might be TRBD2 (7 bases). The CDR3, as DNA: TGTGCCAGCAGTTACTATGGGGGGGCACAATCCTACGAGCAGTACTTC. It is translated as CASSYYGGAQSYEQYF.